A single sample is the source of the 5 T cell receptor beta chains below, sequenced in a study of T-cell reconstitution after alpha-beta-depleted transplantation in children. The TCRbeta library was prepared with unique molecular identifiers. MiXCR, applied by TCRdb to the PCR reads, yields one record per CDR3 protein. The sample includes approximately 500,000 distinct CDR3 sequences, 27% of them seen just once. The sequencing used PBMCs, collected before TCRalphabeta/CD19-depleted stem cell transplant. These receptors came from a boy under three years old with Wiskott-Aldrich syndrome, due to receive a stem cell transplant.

The chain employs TRBV7-9 and TRBJ2-1; TRBD2 is a possible D gene (5 bases). The CDR3 length is 15 residues. Germline V gives CDR1 SEHNR, CDR2 FQNEAQ (reference sequence). V gave up 0 bases and J gave up 6 bases, with 12 bases separating them. The chain's CDR3 is CASSLAGLAGNEQFF. Written as DNA, the CDR3 is TGTGCCAGCAGCTTAGCAGGGCTAGCAGGCAATGAGCAGTTCTTC.

The J gene is TRBJ2-7, the V gene TRBV3-1, with 13 bases that match TRBD2. The CDR3 spans 16 residues. In germline, CDR1 is LGHDT, CDR2 YNNKEL (reference sequence). With 5 bases clipped from V and 5 bases from J, the junction kept 9 bases outside the gene matches. The CDR3 protein is CASSYTSGRAGNEQYF. The DNA for the CDR3 is TGTGCCAGCAGCTATACTAGCGGGAGGGCCGGAAACGAGCAGTACTTC.

The chain recombines TRBV29-1 with TRBJ2-5; 9 bases line up with TRBD2. The CDR3 extends over 14 amino acids. Unmatched junction bases numbered 8, after V lost 4 bases and J lost 5 bases. The germline gives CDR1 SQVTM, CDR2 ANQGSEA. The CDR3: CSVGLAALGETQYF. The CDR3 coding sequence is TGCAGCGTTGGACTAGCGGCTTTAGGGGAGACCCAGTACTTC.

This chain uses TRBV20-1 with TRBJ1-1; 7 nucleotides match TRBD1. Germline V gives CDR1 DFQATT, CDR2 SNEGSKA (reference sequence). The CDR3 totals 13 residues. CDR3 bases: TGCAGCCCCCAACAGGGGCCGAACACTGAAGCTTTCTTT. It encodes CSPQQGPNTEAFF.

The chain employs TRBV29-1 and TRBJ2-2; D not certain. The CDR3 spans 11 residues. Germline V CDR1 and CDR2: SQVTM, ANQGSEA. V lost 6 bases to trimming and J lost 1 base, with 3 bases between them. CDR3 coding DNA: TGCAGCGTCCAGAACACCGGGGAGCTGTTTTTT. It is translated as CSVQNTGELFF.